This T cell receptor (beta chain) is drawn from a study of control samples from healthy donors and cancer patients. Here immunoSEQ multiplex PCR was the method, and the copy in TCRdb shows in-frame clones only, minus some. The sample yields 100,000 to 150,000 clones, 85% to 95% seen once. This clone appeared a single time. This CDR3 has 14 amino acids. V was clipped by 8 bases and J by 3 bases, with 14 bases between them. The germline V gene has CDR1 MNHEY and CDR2 SMNVEV (reference sequence). The source is a man at least 80 years old with head and neck cancer. This chain uses TRBV27 with TRBJ2-1; D call uncertain. What was sequenced was PBMCs. DNA for the CDR3: TGTGCCAGCCAGCCCTACGGTGTCTACAATGAGCAGTTCTTC. It is translated as CASQPYGVYNEQFF.